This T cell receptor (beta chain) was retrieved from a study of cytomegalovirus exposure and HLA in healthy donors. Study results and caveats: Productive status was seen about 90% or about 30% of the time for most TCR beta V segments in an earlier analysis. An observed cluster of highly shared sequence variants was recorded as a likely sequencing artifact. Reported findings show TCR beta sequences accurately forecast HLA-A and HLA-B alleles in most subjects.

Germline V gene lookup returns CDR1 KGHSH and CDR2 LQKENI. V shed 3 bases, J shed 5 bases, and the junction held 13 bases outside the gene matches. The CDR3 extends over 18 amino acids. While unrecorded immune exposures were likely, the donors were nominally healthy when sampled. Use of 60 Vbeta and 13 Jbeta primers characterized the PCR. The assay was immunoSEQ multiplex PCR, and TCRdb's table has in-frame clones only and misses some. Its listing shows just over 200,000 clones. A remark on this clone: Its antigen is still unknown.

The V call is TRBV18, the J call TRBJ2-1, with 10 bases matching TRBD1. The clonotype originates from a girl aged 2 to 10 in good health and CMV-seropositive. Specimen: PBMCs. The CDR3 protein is CASSPYRGTGVEDNEQFF. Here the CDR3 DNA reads TGTGCCAGCTCACCGTATCGTGGGACAGGGGTGGAAGACAATGAGCAGTTCTTC. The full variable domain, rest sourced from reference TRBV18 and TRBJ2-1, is NAGVMQNPRHLVRRRGQEARLRCSPMKGHSHVYWYRQLPEEGLKFMVYLQKENIIDESGMPKERFSAEFPKEGPSILRIQQVVRGDSAAYFCASSPYRGTGVEDNEQFFGPGTRLTVL.